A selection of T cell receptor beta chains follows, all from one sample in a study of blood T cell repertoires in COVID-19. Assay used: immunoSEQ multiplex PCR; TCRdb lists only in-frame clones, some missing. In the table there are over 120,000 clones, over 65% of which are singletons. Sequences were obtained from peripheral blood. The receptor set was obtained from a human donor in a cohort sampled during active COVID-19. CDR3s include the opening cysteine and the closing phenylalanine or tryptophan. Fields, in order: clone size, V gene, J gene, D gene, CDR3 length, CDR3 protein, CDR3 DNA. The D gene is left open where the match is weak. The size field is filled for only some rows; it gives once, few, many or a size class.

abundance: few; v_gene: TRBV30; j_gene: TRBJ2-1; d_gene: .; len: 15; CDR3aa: CAWSGEVKSYNEQFF; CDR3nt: TGTGCCTGGAGTGGGGAGGTGAAGTCCTACAATGAGCAGTTCTTC
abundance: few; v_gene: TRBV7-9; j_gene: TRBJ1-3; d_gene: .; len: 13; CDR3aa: CASCPLGGNTIYF; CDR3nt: TGTGCCAGCTGTCCTTTGGGCGGAAACACCATATATTTT
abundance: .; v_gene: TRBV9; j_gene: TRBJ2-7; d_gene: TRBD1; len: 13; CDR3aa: CASSVGDSYEQYF; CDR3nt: TGTGCCAGCAGCGTAGGGGACAGCTACGAGCAGTACTTC
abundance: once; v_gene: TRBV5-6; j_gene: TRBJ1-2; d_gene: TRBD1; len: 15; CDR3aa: CASSPRDRPDYGYTF; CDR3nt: TGTGCCAGCAGCCCCCGGGACAGGCCCGACTATGGCTACACCTTC
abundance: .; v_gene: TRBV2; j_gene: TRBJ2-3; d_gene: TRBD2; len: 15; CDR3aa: CASSNSGRMPDTQYF; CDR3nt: TGTGCCAGCAGCAATAGCGGGAGGATGCCAGATACGCAGTATTTT
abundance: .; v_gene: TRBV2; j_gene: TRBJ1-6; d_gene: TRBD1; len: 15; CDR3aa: CASFRQGTYNSPLHF; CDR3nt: TGTGCCTCCTTTCGACAGGGCACCTATAATTCACCCCTCCACTTT
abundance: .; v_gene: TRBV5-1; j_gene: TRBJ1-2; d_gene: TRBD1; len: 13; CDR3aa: CASSLGTGAGYTF; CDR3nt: TGCGCCAGCAGCTTGGGGACAGGGGCTGGCTACACCTTC
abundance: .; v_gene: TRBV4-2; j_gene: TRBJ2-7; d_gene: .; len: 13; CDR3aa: CASSQETLGGLYF; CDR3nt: TGTGCCAGCAGCCAAGAGACCTTGGGGGGACTCTACTTC
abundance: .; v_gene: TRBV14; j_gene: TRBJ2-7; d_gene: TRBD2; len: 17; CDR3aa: CASSPSSGGFTVYEQYF; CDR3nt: TGTGCCAGCAGCCCATCTAGCGGGGGGTTTACGGTATACGAGCAGTACTTC
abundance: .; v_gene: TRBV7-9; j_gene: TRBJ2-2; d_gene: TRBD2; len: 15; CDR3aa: CASSSLAGAGGELFF; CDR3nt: TGTGCCAGCAGCTCGTTAGCGGGAGCGGGCGGGGAGCTGTTTTTT
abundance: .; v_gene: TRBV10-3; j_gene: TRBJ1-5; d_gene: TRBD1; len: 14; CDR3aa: CAISGQGGNQPQHF; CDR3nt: TGTGCCATCAGCGGACAGGGCGGCAATCAGCCCCAGCATTTT
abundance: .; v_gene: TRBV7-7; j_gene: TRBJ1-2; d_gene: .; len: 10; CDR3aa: CASSPVGYTF; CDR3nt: TGTGCTAGCAGTCCGGTTGGCTACACCTTC
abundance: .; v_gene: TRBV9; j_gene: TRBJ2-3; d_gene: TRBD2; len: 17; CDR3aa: CASSVEAGLAGTDTQYF; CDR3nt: TGTGCCAGCAGCGTAGAAGCAGGACTAGCGGGGACAGATACGCAGTATTTT
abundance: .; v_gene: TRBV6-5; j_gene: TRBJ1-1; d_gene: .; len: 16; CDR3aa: CASSYVTVKMNTEAFF; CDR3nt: TGTGCCAGCAGTTATGTGACAGTTAAGATGAACACTGAAGCTTTCTTT
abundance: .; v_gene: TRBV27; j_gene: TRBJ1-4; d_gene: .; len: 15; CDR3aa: CASSTQGKGSEKLFF; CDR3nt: TGTGCCAGCAGTACTCAGGGGAAAGGGAGTGAAAAACTGTTTTTT
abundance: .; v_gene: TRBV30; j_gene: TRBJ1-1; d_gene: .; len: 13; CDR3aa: CAWSAGVGAEAFF; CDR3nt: TGTGCCTGGAGTGCAGGGGTCGGCGCTGAAGCTTTCTTT
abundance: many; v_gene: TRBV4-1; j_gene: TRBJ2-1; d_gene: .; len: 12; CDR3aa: CASSRDTVGQFF; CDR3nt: TGCGCCAGCAGCCGCGACACGGTAGGGCAGTTCTTC
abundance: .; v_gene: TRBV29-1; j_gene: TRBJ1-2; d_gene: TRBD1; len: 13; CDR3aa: CSSSGQGGSGYTF; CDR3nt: TGCAGCTCTTCCGGACAGGGAGGGAGTGGCTACACCTTC
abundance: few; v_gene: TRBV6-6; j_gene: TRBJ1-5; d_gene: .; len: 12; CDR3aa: CASTAGNQPQHF; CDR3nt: TGTGCCAGCACTGCAGGGAATCAGCCCCAGCATTTT
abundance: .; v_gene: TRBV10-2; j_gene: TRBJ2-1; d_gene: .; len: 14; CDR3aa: CASRPSGTYNEQFF; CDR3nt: TGCGCCAGCAGGCCGAGCGGCACCTACAATGAGCAGTTCTTC
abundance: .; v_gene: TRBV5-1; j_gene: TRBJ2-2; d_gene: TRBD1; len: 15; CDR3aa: CASSWDRGGTGELFF; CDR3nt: TGCGCCAGCAGCTGGGACAGGGGAGGCACCGGGGAGCTGTTTTTT
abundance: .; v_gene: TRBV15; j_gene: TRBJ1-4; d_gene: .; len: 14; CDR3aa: CATSRVLSREKLFF; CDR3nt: TGTGCCACCAGCAGAGTGCTGTCGCGAGAAAAACTGTTTTTT
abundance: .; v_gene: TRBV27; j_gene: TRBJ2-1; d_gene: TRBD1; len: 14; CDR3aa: CASSSPGGRYEQFF; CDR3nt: TGTGCCAGCAGTTCTCCAGGGGGTAGATATGAGCAGTTCTTC
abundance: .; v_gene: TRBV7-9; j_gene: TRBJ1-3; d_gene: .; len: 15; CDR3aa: CASSHARFSGNTIYF; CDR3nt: TGTGCCAGCAGCCACGCTCGGTTCTCGGGAAACACCATATATTTT
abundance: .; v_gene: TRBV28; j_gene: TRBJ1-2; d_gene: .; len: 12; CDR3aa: CASSLQGRGYTF; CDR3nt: TGTGCCAGCAGCCTACAGGGTAGGGGCTACACCTTC
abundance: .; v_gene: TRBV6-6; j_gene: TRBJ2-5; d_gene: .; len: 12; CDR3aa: CASSFNQETQYF; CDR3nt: TGTGCCAGCAGTTTTAACCAAGAGACCCAGTACTTC
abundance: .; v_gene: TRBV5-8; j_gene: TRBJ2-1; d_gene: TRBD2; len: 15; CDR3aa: CASSRGTSDYNEQFF; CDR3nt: TGTGCCAGCAGCAGGGGGACTAGCGATTACAATGAGCAGTTCTTC
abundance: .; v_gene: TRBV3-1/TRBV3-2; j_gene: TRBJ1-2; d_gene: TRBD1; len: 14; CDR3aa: CASSHLTGNYGYTF; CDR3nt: TGTGCCAGCAGCCATCTGACAGGGAACTATGGCTACACCTTC
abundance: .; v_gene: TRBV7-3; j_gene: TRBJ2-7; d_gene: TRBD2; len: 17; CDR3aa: CASSLTGGASGLYEQYF; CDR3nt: TGTGCCAGCAGCTTAACGGGGGGGGCTAGCGGGCTCTACGAGCAGTACTTC
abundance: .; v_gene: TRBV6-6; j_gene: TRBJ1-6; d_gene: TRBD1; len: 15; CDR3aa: CASSYQDRNNSPLHF; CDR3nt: TGTGCCAGCAGTTACCAGGACAGGAATAATTCACCCCTCCACTTT
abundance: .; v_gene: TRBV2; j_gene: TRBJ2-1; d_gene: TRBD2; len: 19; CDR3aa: CASEVPVEGLHGSYNEQFF; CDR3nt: TGTGCCAGCGAGGTGCCAGTAGAGGGACTACACGGATCCTACAATGAGCAGTTCTTC
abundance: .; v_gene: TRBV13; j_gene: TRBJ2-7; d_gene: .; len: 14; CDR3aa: CASSLREPHGEQYF; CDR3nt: TGTGCCAGCAGCTTACGGGAGCCTCATGGCGAGCAGTACTTC
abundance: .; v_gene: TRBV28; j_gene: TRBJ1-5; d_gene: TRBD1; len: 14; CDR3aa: CASSRGQGQGPQHF; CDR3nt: TGTGCCAGCAGTCGAGGACAGGGGCAGGGGCCCCAGCATTTT
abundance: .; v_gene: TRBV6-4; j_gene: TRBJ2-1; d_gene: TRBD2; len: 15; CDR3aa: CASSLLAGEYNEQFF; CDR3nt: TGTGCCAGCAGTTTACTAGCGGGAGAGTACAATGAGCAGTTCTTC
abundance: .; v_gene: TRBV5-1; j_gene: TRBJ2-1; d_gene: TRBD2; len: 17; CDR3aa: CASSLTRTSGSYNEQFF; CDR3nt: TGCGCCAGCAGCTTGACCCGCACTAGCGGGAGTTATAATGAGCAGTTCTTC
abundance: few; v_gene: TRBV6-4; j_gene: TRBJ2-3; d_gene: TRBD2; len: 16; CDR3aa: CASSVSSGSGTDTQYF; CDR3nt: TGTGCCAGCAGTGTGTCTAGCGGGAGTGGTACAGATACGCAGTATTTT
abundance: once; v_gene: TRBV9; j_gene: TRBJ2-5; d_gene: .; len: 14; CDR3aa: CASSVEDSPGTQYF; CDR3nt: TGTGCCAGCAGCGTAGAGGACTCCCCCGGGACCCAGTACTTC
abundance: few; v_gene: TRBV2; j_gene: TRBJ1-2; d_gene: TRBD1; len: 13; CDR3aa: CASSRGRDYGYTF; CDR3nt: TGTGCCAGCAGCAGGGGGCGCGACTATGGCTACACCTTC
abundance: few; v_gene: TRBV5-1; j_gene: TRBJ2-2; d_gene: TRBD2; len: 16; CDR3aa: CASSLGLAVNTGELFF; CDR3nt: TGCGCCAGCAGCTTGGGCCTAGCGGTAAACACCGGGGAGCTGTTTTTT
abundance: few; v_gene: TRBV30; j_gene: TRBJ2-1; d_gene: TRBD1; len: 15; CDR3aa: CAWSLGQGAWDEQFF; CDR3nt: TGTGCCTGGAGCCTCGGACAGGGGGCGTGGGATGAGCAGTTCTTC
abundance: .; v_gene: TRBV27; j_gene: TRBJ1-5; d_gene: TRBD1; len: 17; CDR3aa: CASRPLTGTGGGQPQHF; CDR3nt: TGTGCCAGCAGACCACTAACCGGGACAGGGGGCGGTCAGCCCCAGCATTTT
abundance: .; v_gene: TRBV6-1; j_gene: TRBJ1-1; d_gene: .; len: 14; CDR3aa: CASSEHTGLTEAFF; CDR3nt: TGTGCCAGCAGTGAACATACAGGGCTCACTGAAGCTTTCTTT
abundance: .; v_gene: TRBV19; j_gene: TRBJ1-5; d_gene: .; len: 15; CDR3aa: CASSIVKDYNQPQHF; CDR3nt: TGTGCCAGTAGTATAGTGAAGGACTACAATCAGCCCCAGCATTTT
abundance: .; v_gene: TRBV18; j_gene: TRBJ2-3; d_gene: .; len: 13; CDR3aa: CASSTPSTDTQYF; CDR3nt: TGTGCCAGCTCAACTCCAAGCACAGATACGCAGTATTTT
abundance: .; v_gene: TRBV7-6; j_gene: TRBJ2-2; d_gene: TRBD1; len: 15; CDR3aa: CASRRTGVGTGELFF; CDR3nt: TGTGCCAGCAGAAGGACAGGGGTGGGCACCGGGGAGCTGTTTTTT
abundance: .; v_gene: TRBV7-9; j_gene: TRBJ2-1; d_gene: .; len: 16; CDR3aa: CASSSFRESPYNEQFF; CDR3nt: TGTGCCAGCAGCTCATTCCGGGAGTCCCCCTACAATGAGCAGTTCTTC
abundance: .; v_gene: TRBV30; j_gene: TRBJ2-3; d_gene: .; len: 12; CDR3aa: CAWSQVTDTQYF; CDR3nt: TGTGCCTGGAGTCAGGTCACAGATACGCAGTATTTT
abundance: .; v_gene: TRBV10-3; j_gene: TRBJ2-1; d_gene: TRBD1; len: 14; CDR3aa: CAITRKDRDNEQFF; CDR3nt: TGTGCCATCACCCGAAAGGACAGGGACAATGAGCAGTTCTTC
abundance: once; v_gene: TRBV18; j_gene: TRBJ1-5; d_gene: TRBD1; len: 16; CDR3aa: CASSPPQGAGNQPQHF; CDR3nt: TGTGCCAGCTCACCCCCACAGGGGGCAGGCAATCAGCCCCAGCATTTT
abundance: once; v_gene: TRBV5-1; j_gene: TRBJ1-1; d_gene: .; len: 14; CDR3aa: CASSLWGRDTEAFF; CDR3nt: TGCGCCAGCAGCTTGTGGGGGCGGGACACTGAAGCTTTCTTT
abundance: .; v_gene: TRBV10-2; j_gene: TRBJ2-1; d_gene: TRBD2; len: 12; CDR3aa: CASSESLAGVFF; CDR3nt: TGCGCCAGCAGTGAGTCACTAGCGGGAGTATTCTTC
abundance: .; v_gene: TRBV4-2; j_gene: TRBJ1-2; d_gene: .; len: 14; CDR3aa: CASSQAGAPNGYTF; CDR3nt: TGTGCCAGCAGCCAAGCAGGGGCCCCCAATGGCTACACCTTC
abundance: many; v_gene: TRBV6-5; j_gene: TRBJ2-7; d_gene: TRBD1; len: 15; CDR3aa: CASSSGQVYSYEQYF; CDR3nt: TGTGCCAGCAGCTCCGGACAGGTATACTCCTACGAGCAGTACTTC
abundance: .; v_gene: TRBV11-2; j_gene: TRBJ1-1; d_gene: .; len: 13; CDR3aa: CASSWAGTTEAFF; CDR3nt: TGTGCCAGCAGCTGGGCCGGGACAACTGAAGCTTTCTTT
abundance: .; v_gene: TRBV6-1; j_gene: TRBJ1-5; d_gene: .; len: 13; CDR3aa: CASSEAPDQPQHF; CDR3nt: TGTGCCAGCAGTGAAGCCCCAGATCAGCCCCAGCATTTT
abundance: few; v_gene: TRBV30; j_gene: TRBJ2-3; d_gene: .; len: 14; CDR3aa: CAWSPGGGTDTQYF; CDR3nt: TGTGCCTGGAGTCCAGGGGGAGGTACAGATACGCAGTATTTT
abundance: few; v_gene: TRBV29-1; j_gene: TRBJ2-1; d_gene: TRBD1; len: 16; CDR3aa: CSVEDPGQSSYNEQFF; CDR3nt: TGCAGCGTTGAAGATCCGGGACAGAGCTCCTACAATGAGCAGTTCTTC
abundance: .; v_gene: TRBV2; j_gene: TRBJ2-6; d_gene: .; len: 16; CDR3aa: CASKLRVRSGANVLTF; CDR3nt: TGTGCCAGCAAGCTCAGGGTTCGCTCTGGGGCCAACGTCCTGACTTTC
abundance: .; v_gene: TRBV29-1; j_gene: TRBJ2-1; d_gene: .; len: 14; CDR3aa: CSVNRDSRYNEQFF; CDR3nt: TGCAGCGTTAATCGGGACTCCCGGTACAATGAGCAGTTCTTC